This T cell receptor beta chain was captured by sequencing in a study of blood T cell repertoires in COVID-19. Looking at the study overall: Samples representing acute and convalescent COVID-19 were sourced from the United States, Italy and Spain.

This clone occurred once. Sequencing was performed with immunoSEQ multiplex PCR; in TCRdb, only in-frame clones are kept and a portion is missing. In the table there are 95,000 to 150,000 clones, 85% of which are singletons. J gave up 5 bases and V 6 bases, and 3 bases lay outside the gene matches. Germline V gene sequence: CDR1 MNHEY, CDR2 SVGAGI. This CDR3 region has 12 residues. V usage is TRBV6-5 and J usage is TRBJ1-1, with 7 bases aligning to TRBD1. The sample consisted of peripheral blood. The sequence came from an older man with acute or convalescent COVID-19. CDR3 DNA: TGTGCCAGCAGCCAGGGGGGAACTGAAGCTTTCTTT. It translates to CASSQGGTEAFF.